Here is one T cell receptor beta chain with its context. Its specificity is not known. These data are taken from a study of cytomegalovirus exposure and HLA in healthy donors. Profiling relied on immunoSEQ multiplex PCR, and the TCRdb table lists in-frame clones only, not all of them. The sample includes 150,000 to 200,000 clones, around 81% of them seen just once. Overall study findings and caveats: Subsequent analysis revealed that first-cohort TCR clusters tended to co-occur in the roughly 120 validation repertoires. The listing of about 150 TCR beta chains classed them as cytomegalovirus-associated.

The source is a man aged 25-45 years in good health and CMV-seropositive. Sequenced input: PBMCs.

The CDR3 here is CASSFFVSSGSQETQYF. DNA of the CDR3: TGTGCCAGCAGCTTTTTCGTTTCTAGCGGTTCCCAAGAGACCCAGTACTTC. This rearrangement joins TRBV11-2 to TRBJ2-5; the match to TRBD2 covers 7 bases. From germline, CDR1 is SGHAT and CDR2 FQNNGV. The CDR3 runs 17 residues. The ends lost 3 bases at V and 1 base at J; junction bases unmatched: 11.